This TCR beta chain came from a study of blood T cell repertoires in COVID-19. Study overall: COVID-19 samples, acute and convalescent, were from the United States, Italy and Spain. PBMCs, B-cell-depleted T cells, or T cells provided the cDNA or gDNA that made up the material.

Germline CDR1 SEHNR, CDR2 FQNEAQ (reference sequence). The ends were cut back, 0 bases at V and 10 bases at J, with 7 bases in the middle. The length of the CDR3 is 13 residues. Authors' data handling: Amplification of reference gene primers provided the estimated nucleated cell counts. Sequenced by immunoSEQ multiplex PCR; TCRdb stores in-frame clones only, minus some. Clone size and the V and J calls come from that table; the DNA yielded D and trimming. The sample consists of 50,000 or so clones, approximately 91% of them appearing once. Sequenced input: peripheral blood. V usage is TRBV7-9 and J usage is TRBJ1-6, with a tentative D call TRBD1 (5 bases). This TCR derives from a human donor in a cohort sampled during active COVID-19. The CDR3 DNA is TGTGCCAGCAGCTTAGCTGCAGGGTCACCCCTCCACTTT. It codes for CASSLAAGSPLHF.